This TCR beta chain was found in a study of PD-1 blockade in mismatch repair-deficient tumors. TCR sequencing covered a few patients who responded to pembrolizumab. The method was immunoSEQ multiplex PCR; TCRdb's version includes in-frame clones alone and lacks a portion of them. This table holds under 25,000 clones, about four fifths found once. The study's findings and limits: Rapid post-treatment expansion, then contraction, generally preceding radiologic response, marked tumor-resident clones.

Germline CDR1 reads SGDLS; CDR2 reads YYNGEE. Trimming removed 3 bases from V and 5 bases from J; junction bases left unmatched: 15. There are 17 residues in the CDR3. As to this clone: The antigen is unknown.

The V call is TRBV9, the J call TRBJ2-5, with 8 bases matching TRBD2. Sequencing used PBMCs, obtained 52 weeks after starting pembrolizumab. This TCR was sampled from an adult with mismatch repair-deficient cancer. The CDR3 coding sequence is TGTGCCAGCAGCGGCCTCGGTGTTAGCGGGACGGGTGAGACCCAGTACTTC. Translated: CASSGLGVSGTGETQYF.